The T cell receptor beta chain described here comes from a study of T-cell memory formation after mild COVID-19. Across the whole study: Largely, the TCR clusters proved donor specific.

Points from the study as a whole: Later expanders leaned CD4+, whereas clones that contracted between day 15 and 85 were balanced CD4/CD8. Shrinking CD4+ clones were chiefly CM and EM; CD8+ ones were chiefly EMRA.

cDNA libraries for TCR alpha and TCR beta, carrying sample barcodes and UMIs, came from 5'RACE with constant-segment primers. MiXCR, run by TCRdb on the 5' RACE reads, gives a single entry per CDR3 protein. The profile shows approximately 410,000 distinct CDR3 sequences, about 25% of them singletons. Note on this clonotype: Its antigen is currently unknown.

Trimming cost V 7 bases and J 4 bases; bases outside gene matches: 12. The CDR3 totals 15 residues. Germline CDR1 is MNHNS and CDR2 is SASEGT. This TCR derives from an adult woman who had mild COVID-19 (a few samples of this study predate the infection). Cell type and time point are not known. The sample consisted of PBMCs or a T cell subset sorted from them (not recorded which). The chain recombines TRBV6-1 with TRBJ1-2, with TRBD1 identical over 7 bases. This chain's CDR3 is CASTVGWDRGYGYTF. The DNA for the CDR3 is TGTGCCAGCACCGTAGGTTGGGACAGAGGCTATGGCTACACCTTC.